This T cell receptor beta chain was observed in a study of T cell changes during pregnancy in multiple sclerosis. The repertoire was sequenced with immunoSEQ multiplex PCR; TCRdb's copy has only in-frame clones and lacks some. This table holds approximately 92,000 clones, approximately 92% found once. The V gene lost 7 bases and the J gene lost 2 bases, with 8 bases spanning the gap. The CDR3 runs to 11 residues. Germline loops: CDR1 DFQATT, CDR2 SNEGSKA (reference sequence). The chain carries TRBV20-1 and TRBJ2-5, with D perhaps TRBD2 (6 bases). The receptor's source is a female donor with multiple sclerosis, enrolled in a pregnancy study. Here the sequenced sample was peripheral blood, taken in the first trimester of pregnancy. Here the CDR3 reads CSGGLQETQYF. As DNA, the CDR3 is TGCAGTGGGGGACTTCAAGAGACCCAGTACTTC.